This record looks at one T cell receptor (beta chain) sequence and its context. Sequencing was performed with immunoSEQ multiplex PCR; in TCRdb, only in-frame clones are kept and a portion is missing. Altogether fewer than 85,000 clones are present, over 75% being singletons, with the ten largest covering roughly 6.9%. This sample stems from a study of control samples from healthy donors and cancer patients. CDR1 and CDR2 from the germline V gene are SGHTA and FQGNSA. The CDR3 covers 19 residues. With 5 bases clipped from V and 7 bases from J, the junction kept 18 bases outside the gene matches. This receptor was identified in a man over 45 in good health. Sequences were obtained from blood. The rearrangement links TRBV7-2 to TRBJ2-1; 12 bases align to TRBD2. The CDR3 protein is CASSTLTTRLAGVGNEQFF. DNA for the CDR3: TGTGCCAGCAGCACACTCACAACCAGACTAGCGGGGGTGGGGAATGAGCAGTTCTTC.